This TCR beta chain was found in a study of T cells after yellow fever vaccination (dated by TCRdb to about 2019). In terms of the full investigation: Libraries from fractions with low cell numbers were prepared with the SMART-Seq v4 Ultra Low Input RNA kit. To follow T-cell clones before and after primary and booster YFV17D yellow fever vaccination, bulk TCR alpha and beta repertoires were sequenced over time. Two healthy male donors, one aged 18 to 30 and one aged 30 to 40 years, made up the cohort. Bulk PBMC replicates and cell subsets were isolated from blood drawn at multiple timepoints before and after both primary and secondary immunization.

Broad study findings and their caveats: A small share of clonotypes was detected in both CD4 and CD8 compartments, with the overlap likely arising from convergent recombination. Most clones expanded after primary vaccination were re-detected after the booster (almost 98% of CD4 and approximately 89% of CD8), suggesting broad memory maintenance. FACS-sorted repertoires could contain abundant contaminating clonotypes from the bulk population, so computational filtering was required. The secondary T-cell response was weaker than the primary response but faster, peaking on day 5 instead of day 15. Only a couple of donors were included in the study, so the extent to which the findings can be generalized is limited.

About this clonotype: Its antigen specificity is not known. Per-base quality was not reported, and no clone a single base away is much larger than it.

The label giving this sample's treatment or condition can be read as: live attenuated yellow fever vaccine strain. At every blood-draw timepoint, two biological replicates of bulk PBMCs were collected. A standard Ficoll-Paque protocol was used to isolate PBMCs from peripheral blood. TriZol was used to extract RNA from bulk PBMCs, from CD4 and CD8 fractions, and from dextramer-positive and dextramer-negative fractions. TCR cDNA was made using 5'RACE template switching, a step that added a universal primer site and unique molecular identifiers. cDNA synthesis was primed from both the TCR alpha and TCR beta constant segments. Libraries were amplified in two PCR steps, with sample barcodes and sequencing adapters added in the second step. Sequencing of libraries was done on Illumina HiSeq 2500 (2x100 bp) or NovaSeq (2x150 bp). As for the authors' bioinformatics: Reads were demultiplexed and collapsed into UMI consensus sequences with MIGEC, and V(D)J alignment was performed with MiXCR. Vaccine-responding clonotypes were defined with edgeR using replicate PBMC samples, requiring FDR below 0.01 and a log2 fold change above 5 up to day 15. CD4 or CD8 identity was assigned to each bulk clonotype according to whether the clonotype was present at higher abundance in the sequenced CD4 repertoire or the sequenced CD8 repertoire. The public reads were reanalyzed by TCRdb: fastp trimming at Q25, MiXCR alignment, in-frame beta chains only. Rows matching on CDR3 protein sequence are summarized as one entry with the most common DNA and genes. The V and J calls were not made by the authors but by TCRdb's processing. The table for this sample lists hundreds of thousands of distinct CDR3 sequences; roughly 14% of them were counted only once. Around 15% of the sample is in the top ten clones.

This receptor was taken from a man aged 25-45 years who received the YFV17D yellow fever vaccine. The sample was PBMCs, taken on the day of the yellow fever booster vaccination.

The CDR3 is CASSNRRGNTEAFF. In nucleotides, the sequence is TGTGCCAGCAGCAACCGTAGGGGGAACACTGAAGCTTTCTTT. The chain links TRBV6-1 with TRBJ1-1; TRBD1 could be the D gene, as 5 bases match. Sequences MNHNS (CDR1) and SASEGT (CDR2) are obtained from the germline V gene. The CDR3 goes from the cysteine to the phenylalanine over 14 residues. The sequence is cut down to CDR3 DNA, 42 bases in frame from base 1. Cut back by 6 bases and 1 base, the V and J ends lie 12 bases apart.